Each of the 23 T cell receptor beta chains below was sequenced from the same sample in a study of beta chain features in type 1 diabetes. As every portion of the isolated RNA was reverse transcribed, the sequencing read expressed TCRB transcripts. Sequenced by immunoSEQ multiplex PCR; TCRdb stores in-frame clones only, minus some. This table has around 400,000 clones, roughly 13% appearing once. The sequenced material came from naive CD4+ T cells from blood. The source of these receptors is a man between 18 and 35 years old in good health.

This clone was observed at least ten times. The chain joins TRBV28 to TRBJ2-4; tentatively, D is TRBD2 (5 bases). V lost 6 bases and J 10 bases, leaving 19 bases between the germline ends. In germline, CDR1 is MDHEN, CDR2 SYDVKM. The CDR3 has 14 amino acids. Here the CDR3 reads CASRTLIGGWIQYF. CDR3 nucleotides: TGTGCCAGCAGGACCCTAATCGGCGGGTGGATTCAGTACTTC.

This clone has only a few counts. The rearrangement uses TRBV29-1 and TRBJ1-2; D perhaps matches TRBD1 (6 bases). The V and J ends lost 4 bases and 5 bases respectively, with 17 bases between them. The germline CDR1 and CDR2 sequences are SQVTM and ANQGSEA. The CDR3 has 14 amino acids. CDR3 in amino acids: CSVGALAQGYGYTF. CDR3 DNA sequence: TGCAGCGTTGGGGCCCTGGCACAGGGTTATGGCTACACCTTC.

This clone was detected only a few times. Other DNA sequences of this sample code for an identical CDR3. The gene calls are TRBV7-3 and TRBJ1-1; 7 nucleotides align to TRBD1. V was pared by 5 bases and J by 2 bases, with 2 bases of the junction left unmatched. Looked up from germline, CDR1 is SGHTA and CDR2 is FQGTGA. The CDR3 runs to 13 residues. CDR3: CASSRDRNTEAFF. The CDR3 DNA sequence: TGTGCCAGCAGCCGGGACAGAAACACTGAAGCTTTCTTT.

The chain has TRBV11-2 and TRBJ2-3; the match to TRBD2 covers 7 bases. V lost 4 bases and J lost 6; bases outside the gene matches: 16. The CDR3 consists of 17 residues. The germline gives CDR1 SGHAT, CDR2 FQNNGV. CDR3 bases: TGTGCCAGCAGCTCCGGCGGGGGAACGCCGTCCTGGGATACGCAGTATTTT. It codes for CASSSGGGTPSWDTQYF.

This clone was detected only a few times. The chain's CDR3 is CASSFLRRISGVQETQYF. DNA for the CDR3: TGTGCCAGCAGCTTCCTTCGGAGAATTAGCGGAGTACAAGAGACCCAGTACTTC. V and J are TRBV7-2 and TRBJ2-5, with D maybe TRBD2 (6 bases). This CDR3 comprises 18 residues. Germline V lookup: CDR1 SGHTA, CDR2 FQGNSA. The V gene lost 3 bases and the J gene lost 2 bases, with 22 bases spanning the gap.

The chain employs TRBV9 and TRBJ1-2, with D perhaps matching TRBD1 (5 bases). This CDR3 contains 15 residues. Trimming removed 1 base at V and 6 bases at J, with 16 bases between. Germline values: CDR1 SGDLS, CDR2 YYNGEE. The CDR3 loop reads CASSVSGSSGDGYTF. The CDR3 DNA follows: TGTGCCAGCAGCGTATCAGGGTCGTCTGGGGATGGCTACACCTTC. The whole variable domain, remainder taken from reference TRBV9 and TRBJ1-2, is DSGVTQTPKHLITATGQRVTLRCSPRSGDLSVYWYQQSLDQGLQFLIQYYNGEERAKGNILERFSAQQFPDLHSELNLSSLELGDSALYFCASSVSGSSGDGYTFGSGTRLTVV.

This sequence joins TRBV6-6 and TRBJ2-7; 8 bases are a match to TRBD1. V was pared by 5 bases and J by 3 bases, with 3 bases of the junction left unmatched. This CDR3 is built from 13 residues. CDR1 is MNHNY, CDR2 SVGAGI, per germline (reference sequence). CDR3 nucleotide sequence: TGTGCCAGCAGTCGGGACAGGTACTACGAGCAGTACTTC. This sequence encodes CASSRDRYYEQYF.

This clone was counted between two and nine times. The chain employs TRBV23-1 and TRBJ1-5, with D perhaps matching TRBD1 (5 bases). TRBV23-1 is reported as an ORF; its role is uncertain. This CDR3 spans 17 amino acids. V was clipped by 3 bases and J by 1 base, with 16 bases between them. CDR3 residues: CASSHTAGVQSNQPQHF. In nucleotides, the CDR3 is TGCGCCAGCAGTCACACAGCGGGGGTCCAAAGCAATCAGCCCCAGCATTTT.

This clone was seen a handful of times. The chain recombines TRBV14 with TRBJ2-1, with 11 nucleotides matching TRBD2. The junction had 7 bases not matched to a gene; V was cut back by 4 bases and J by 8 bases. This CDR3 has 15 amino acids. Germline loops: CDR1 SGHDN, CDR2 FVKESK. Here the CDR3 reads CASSPASGRPDEQFF. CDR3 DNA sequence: TGTGCCAGCAGCCCGGCTAGCGGGAGGCCCGATGAGCAGTTCTTC. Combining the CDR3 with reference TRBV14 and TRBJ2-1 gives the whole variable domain EAGVTQFPSHSVIEKGQTVTLRCDPISGHDNLYWYRRVMGKEIKFLLHFVKESKQDESGMPNNRFLAERTGGTYSTLKVQPAELEDSGVYFCASSPASGRPDEQFFGPGTRLTVL.

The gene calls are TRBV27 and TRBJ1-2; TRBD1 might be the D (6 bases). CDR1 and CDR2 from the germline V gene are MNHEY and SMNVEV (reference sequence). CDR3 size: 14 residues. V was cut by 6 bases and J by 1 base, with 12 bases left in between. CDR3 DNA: TGTGCCAGCAGACCAGGGGTAGATAACTATGGCTACACCTTC. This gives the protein CASRPGVDNYGYTF.

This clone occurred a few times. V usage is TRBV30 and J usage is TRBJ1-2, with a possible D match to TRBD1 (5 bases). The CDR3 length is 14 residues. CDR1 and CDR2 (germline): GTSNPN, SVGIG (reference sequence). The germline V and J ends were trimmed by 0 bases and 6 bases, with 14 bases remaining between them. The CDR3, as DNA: TGTGCCTGGAGTGTACGCAGGGTTGGGAATGGCTACACCTTC. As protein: CAWSVRRVGNGYTF.

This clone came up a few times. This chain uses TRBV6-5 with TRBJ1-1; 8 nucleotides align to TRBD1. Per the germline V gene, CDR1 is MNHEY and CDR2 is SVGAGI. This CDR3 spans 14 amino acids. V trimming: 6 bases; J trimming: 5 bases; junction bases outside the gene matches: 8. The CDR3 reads CASRVDRVGTEAFF. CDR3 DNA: TGTGCCAGCAGGGTGGACAGGGTGGGAACTGAAGCTTTCTTT.

CDR3 region: CASSQGRNQPQHF. CDR3 sequence (DNA): TGTGCCAGCAGTCAGGGTCGTAATCAGCCCCAGCATTTT. The V gene is TRBV11-2, the J gene TRBJ1-5; TRBD1 is a possible D gene (5 bases). This CDR3 comprises 13 residues. CDR1 and CDR2 from the germline V gene are SGHAT and FQNNGV. Trimming left V 6 bases short and J 4 bases short, with 10 bases between.

CDR3 protein: CASSLAGSGLGNEQFF. In DNA, the CDR3 is TGTGCCAGCAGCTTGGCGGGTAGCGGGTTGGGGAATGAGCAGTTCTTC. The rearrangement uses TRBV5-4 and TRBJ2-1; 7 nucleotides line up with TRBD2. This CDR3 is 16 amino acids long. Germline V lookup: CDR1 SGHNT, CDR2 YYREEE (reference sequence). The V segment lost 0 bases and the J segment 7 bases; nucleotides outside the gene matches: 10. Full variable domain (remainder filled in from reference TRBV5-4 and TRBJ2-1): ETGVTQSPTHLIKTRGQQVTLRCSSQSGHNTVSWYQQALGQGPQFIFQYYREEENGRGNFPPRFSGLQFPNYSSELNVNALELDDSALYLCASSLAGSGLGNEQFFGPGTRLTVL.

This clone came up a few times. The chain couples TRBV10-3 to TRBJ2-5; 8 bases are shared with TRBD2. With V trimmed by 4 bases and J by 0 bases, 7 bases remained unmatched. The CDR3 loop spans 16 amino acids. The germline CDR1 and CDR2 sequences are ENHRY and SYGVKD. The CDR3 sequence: CAISGLQRGNQETQYF. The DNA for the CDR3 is TGTGCCATCAGTGGCCTGCAGCGGGGGAACCAAGAGACCCAGTACTTC.

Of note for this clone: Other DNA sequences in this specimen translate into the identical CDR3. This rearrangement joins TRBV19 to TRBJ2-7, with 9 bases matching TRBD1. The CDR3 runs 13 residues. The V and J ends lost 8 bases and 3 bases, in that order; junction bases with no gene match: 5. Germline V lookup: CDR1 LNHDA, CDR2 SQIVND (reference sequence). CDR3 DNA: TGTGCCAGTGGGGGGACAGGGAGCTACGAGCAGTACTTC. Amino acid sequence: CASGGTGSYEQYF. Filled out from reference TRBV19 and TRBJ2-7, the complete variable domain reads DGGITQSPKYLFRKEGQNVTLSCEQNLNHDAMYWYRQDPGQGLRLIYYSQIVNDFQKGDIAEGYSVSREKKESFPLTVTSAQKNPTAFYLCASGGTGSYEQYFGPGTRLTVT.

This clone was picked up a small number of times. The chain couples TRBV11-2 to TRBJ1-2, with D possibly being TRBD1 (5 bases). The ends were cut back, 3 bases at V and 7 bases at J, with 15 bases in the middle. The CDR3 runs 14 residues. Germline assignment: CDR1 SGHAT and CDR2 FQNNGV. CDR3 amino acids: CASSFDSEYPGYTF. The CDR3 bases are TGTGCCAGCAGCTTTGACAGCGAATATCCTGGCTACACCTTC. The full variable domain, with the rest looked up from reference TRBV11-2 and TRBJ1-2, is EAGVAQSPRYKIIEKRQSVAFWCNPISGHATLYWYQQILGQGPKLLIQFQNNGVVDDSQLPKDRFSAERLKGVDSTLKIQPAKLEDSAVYLCASSFDSEYPGYTFGSGTRLTVV.

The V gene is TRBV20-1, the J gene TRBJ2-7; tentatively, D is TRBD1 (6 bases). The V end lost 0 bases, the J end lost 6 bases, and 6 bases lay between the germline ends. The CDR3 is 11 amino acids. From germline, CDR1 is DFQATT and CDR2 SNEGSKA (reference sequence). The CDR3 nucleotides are TGCAGTGCTAGAGACAGGGGCGAGCAGTACTTC. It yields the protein CSARDRGEQYF.

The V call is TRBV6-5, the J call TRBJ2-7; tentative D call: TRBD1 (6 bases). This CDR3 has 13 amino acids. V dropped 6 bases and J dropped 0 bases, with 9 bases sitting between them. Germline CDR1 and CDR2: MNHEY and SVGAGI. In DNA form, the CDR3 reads TGTGCCAGCAGCAGGGACACCTCCTACGAGCAGTACTTC. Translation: CASSRDTSYEQYF.

CDR3 sequence: CASSLVIPAGQETQYF. CDR3 DNA: TGTGCCAGCAGCTTAGTGATCCCCGCGGGCCAAGAGACCCAGTACTTC. This rearrangement joins TRBV7-2 to TRBJ2-5, with D possibly TRBD2 on 5 matching bases. Deletions cut 1 base from V and 1 base from J, with 13 bases between. The germline V gene has CDR1 SGHTA and CDR2 FQGNSA. The CDR3 sequence is 16 residues long.

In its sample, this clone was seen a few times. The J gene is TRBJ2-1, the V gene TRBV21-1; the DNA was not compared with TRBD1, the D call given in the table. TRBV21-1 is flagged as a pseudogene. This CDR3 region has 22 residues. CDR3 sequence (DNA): TGTGCCAGCAAGTTACCCTCTTCCTTCGATGAGGGTGACAGGGTAGGTATTCATGAGCAGTTCTTC. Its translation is CASKLPSSFDEGDRVGIHEQFF.

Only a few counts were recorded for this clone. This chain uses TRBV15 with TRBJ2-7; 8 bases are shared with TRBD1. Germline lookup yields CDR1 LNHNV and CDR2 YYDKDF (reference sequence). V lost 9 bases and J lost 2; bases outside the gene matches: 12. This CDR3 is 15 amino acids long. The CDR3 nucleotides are TGTGCCACGGGACAGGCTCCTTGGGGGACCTACGAGCAGTACTTC. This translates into CATGQAPWGTYEQYF. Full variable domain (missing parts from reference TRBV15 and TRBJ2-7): DAMVIQNPRYQVTQFGKPVTLSCSQTLNHNVMYWYQQKSSQAPKLLFHYYDKDFNNEADTPDNFQSRRPNTSFCFLDIRSPGLGDTAMYLCATGQAPWGTYEQYFGPGTRLTVT.

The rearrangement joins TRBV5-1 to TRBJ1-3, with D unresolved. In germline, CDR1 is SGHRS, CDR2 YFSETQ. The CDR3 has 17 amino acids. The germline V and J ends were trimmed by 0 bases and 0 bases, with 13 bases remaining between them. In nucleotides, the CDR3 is TGCGCCAGCAGCTTGGAGTGGGCACTGAGCTCTGGAAACACCATATATTTT. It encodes CASSLEWALSSGNTIYF.